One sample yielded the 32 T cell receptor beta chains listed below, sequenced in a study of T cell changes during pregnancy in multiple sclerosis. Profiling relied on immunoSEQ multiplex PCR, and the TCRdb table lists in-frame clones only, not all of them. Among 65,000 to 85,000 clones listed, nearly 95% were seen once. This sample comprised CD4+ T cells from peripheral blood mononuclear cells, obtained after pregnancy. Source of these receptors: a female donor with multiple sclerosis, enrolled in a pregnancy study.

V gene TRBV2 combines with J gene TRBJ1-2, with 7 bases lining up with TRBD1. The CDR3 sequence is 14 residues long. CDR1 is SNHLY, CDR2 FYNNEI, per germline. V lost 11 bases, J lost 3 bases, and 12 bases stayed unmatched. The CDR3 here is CAEAQGKVYYGYTF. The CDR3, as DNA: TGTGCCGAAGCACAGGGGAAGGTCTACTATGGCTACACCTTC. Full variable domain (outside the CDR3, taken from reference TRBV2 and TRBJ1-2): EPEVTQTPSHQVTQMGQEVILRCVPISNHLYFYWYRQILGQKVEFLVSFYNNEISEKSEIFDDQFSVERPDGSNFTLKIRSTKLEDSAMYFCAEAQGKVYYGYTFGSGTRLTVV.

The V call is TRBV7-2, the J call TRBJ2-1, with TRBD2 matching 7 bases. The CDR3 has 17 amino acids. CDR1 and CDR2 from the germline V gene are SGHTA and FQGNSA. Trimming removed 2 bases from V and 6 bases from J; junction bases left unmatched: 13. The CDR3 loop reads CASSLNRALAVGNEQFF. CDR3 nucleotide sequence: TGTGCCAGCAGCTTAAATCGGGCGCTAGCGGTAGGCAATGAGCAGTTCTTC.

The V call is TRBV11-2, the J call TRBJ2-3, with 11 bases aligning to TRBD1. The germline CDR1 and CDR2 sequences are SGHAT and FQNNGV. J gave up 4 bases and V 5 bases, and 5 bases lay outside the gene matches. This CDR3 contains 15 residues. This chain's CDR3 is CASSPGQGVSDTQYF. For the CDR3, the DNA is TGTGCCAGCAGCCCGGGACAGGGGGTTTCAGATACGCAGTATTTT.

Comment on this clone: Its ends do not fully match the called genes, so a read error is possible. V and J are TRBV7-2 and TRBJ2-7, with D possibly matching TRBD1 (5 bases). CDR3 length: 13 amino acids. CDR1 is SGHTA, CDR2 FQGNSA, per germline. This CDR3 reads CASSSRQTYEQYF. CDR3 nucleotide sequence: TGTGCTAGCAGCTCGAGACAGACCTACGAGCAGTACTTC. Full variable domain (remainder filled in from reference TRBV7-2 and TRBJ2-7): GAGVSQSPSNKVTEKGKDVELRCDPISGHTALYWYRQSLGQGLEFLIYFQGNSAPDKSGLPSDRFSAERTGGSVSTLTIQRTQQEDSAVYLCASSSRQTYEQYFGPGTRLTVT.

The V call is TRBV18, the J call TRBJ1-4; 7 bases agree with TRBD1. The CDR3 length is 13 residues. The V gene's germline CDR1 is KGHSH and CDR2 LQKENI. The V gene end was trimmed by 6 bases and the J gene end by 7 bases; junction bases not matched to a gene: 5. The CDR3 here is CASSGDRGEKLFF. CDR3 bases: TGTGCCAGCTCGGGGGACAGAGGTGAAAAACTGTTTTTT.

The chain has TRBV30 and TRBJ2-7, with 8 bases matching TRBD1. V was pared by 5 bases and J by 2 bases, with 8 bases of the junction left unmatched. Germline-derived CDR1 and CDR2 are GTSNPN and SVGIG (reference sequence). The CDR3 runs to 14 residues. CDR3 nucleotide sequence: TGTGCCTGGGACTCGGGACAGGAGACCTACGAGCAGTACTTC. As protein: CAWDSGQETYEQYF.

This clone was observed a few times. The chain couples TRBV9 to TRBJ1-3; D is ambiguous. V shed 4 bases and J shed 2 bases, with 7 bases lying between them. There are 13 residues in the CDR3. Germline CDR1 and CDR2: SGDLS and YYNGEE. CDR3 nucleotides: TGTGCCAGCAGCCACGAGGCTGGAAACACCATATATTTT. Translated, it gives CASSHEAGNTIYF. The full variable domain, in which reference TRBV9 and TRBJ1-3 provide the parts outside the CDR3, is DSGVTQTPKHLITATGQRVTLRCSPRSGDLSVYWYQQSLDQGLQFLIQYYNGEERAKGNILERFSAQQFPDLHSELNLSSLELGDSALYFCASSHEAGNTIYFGEGSWLTVV.

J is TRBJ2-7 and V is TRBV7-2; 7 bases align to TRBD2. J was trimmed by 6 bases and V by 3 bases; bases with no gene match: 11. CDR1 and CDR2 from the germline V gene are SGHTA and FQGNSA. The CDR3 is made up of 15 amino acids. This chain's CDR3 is CASSLGGRMEGEQYF. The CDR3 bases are TGTGCCAGCAGCTTGGGAGGGCGGATGGAAGGCGAGCAGTACTTC.

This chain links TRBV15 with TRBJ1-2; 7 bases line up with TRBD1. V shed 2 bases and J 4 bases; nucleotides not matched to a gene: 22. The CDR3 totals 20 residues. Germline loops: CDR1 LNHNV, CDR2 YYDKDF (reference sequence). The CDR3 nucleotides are TGTGCCACCAGCAGACATCAGACAGGGCTCGGCGACCCTTCGGGCTATGGCTACACCTTC. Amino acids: CATSRHQTGLGDPSGYGYTF.

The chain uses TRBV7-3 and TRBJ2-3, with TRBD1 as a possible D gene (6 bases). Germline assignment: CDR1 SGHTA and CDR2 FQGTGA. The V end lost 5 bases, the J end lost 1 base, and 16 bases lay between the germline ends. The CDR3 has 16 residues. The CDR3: CASSPQGTSGTDTQYF. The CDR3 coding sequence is TGTGCCAGCAGCCCCCAGGGGACGAGCGGCACAGATACGCAGTATTTT.

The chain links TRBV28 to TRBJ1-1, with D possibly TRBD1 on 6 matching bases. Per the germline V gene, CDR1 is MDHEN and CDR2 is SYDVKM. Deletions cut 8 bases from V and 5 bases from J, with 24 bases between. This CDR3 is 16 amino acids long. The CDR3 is CASFSGHLEEETEAFF. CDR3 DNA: TGTGCCAGCTTTTCGGGACACCTAGAGGAGGAAACTGAAGCTTTCTTT.

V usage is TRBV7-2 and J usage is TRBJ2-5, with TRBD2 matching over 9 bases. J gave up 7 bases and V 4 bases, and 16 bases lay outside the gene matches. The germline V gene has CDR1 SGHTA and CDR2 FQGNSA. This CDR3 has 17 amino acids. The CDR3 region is CASSSGPRLAVQTTQYF. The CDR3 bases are TGTGCCAGCAGCTCTGGACCTCGACTAGCGGTCCAAACGACCCAGTACTTC. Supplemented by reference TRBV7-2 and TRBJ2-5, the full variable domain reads GAGVSQSPSNKVTEKGKDVELRCDPISGHTALYWYRQSLGQGLEFLIYFQGNSAPDKSGLPSDRFSAERTGGSVSTLTIQRTQQEDSAVYLCASSSGPRLAVQTTQYFGPGTRLLVL.

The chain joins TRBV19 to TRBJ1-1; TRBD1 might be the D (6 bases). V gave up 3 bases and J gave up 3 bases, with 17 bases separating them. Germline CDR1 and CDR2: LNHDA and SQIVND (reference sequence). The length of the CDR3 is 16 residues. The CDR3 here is CASSMLSGRGYTEAFF. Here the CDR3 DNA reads TGTGCCAGTAGTATGCTGTCGGGCAGGGGTTACACTGAAGCTTTCTTT.

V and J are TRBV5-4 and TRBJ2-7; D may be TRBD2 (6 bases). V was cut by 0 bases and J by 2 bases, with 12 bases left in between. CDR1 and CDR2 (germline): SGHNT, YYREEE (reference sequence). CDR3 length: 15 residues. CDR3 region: CASSLESGPAYEQYF. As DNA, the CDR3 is TGTGCCAGCAGCTTGGAAAGCGGGCCTGCCTACGAGCAGTACTTC.

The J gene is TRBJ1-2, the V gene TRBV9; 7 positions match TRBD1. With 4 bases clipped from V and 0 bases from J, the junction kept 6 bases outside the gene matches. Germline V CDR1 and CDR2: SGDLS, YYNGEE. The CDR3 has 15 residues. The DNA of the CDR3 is TGTGCCAGCAGCACTCGACAGGGTGCTAACTATGGCTACACCTTC. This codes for CASSTRQGANYGYTF.

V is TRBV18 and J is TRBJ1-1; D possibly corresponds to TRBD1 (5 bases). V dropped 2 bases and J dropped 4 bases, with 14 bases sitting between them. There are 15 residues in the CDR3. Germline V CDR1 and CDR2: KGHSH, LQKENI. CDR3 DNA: TGTGCCAGCTCACCATTGGGGGGGAGAGTCACTGAAGCTTTCTTT. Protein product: CASSPLGGRVTEAFF.

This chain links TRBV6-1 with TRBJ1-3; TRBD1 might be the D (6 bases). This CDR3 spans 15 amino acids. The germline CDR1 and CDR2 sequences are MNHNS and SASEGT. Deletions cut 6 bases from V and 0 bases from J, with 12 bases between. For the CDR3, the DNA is TGTGCCAGCAGCCCCGGGACAAACTCTGGAAACACCATATATTTT. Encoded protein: CASSPGTNSGNTIYF.

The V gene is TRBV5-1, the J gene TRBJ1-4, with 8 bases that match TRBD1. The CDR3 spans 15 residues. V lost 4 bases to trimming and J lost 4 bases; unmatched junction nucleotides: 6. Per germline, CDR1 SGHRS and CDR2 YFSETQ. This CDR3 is CASSARQGNNEKLFF. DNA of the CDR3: TGCGCCAGCAGCGCTCGACAGGGGAATAATGAAAAACTGTTTTTT.

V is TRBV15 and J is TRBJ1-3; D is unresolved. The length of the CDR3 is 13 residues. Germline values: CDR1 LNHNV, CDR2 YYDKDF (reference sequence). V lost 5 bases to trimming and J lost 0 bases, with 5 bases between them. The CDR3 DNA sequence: TGTGCCACCAGCTTAGTCTCTGGAAACACCATATATTTT. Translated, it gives CATSLVSGNTIYF.

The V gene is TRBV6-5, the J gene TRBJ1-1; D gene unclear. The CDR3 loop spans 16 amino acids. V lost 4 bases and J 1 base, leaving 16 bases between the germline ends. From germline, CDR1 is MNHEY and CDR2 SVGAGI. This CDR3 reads CASSSPHRGENTEAFF. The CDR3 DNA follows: TGTGCCAGCAGTTCTCCCCATCGGGGAGAGAACACTGAAGCTTTCTTT.

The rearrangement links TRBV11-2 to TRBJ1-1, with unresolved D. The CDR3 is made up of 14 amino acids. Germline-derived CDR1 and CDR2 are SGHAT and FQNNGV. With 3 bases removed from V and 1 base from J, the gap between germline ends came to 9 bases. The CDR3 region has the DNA TGTGCCAGCAGCTTCCTTAGACAGAACACTGAAGCTTTCTTT. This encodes CASSFLRQNTEAFF.

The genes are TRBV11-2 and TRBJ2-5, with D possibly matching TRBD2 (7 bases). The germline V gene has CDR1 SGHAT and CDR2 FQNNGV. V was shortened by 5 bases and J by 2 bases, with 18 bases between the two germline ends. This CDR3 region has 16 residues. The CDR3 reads CASSPLGGGQQETQYF. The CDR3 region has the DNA TGTGCCAGCAGCCCACTGGGAGGGGGGCAACAAGAGACCCAGTACTTC.

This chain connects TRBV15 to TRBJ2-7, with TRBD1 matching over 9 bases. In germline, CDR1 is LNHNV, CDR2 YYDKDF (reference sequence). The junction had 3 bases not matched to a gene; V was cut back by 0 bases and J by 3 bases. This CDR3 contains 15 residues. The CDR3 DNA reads TGTGCCACCAGCAGAGACGGACAGGGGAACTACGAGCAGTACTTC. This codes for CATSRDGQGNYEQYF.

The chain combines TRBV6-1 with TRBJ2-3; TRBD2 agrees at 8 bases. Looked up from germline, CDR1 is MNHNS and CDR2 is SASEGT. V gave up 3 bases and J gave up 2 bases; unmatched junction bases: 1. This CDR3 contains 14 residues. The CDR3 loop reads CASSDGLATDTQYF. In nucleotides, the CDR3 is TGTGCCAGCAGTGATGGACTAGCCACAGATACGCAGTATTTT.

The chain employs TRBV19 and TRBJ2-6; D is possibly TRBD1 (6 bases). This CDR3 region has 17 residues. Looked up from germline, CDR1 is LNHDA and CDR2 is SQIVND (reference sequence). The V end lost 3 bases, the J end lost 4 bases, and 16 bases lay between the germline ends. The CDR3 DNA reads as TGTGCCAGTAGTATGTCCCAGGGGCTCAGAGGGGCCAACGTCCTGACTTTC. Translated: CASSMSQGLRGANVLTF.

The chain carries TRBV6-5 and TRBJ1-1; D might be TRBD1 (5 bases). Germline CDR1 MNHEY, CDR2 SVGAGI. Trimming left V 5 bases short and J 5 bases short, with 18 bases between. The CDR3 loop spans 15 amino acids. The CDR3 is CASSTGVWRGTEAFF. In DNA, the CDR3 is TGTGCCAGCAGTACGGGCGTCTGGCGGGGGACTGAAGCTTTCTTT.

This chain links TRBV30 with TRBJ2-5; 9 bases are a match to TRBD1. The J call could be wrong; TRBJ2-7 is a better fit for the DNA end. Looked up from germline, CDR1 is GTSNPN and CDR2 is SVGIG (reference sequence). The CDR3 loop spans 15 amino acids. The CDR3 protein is CAWSPSDRGLAEQYF. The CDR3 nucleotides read TGTGCCTGGAGTCCTTCGGACAGGGGTTTGGCCGAGCAGTACTTC.

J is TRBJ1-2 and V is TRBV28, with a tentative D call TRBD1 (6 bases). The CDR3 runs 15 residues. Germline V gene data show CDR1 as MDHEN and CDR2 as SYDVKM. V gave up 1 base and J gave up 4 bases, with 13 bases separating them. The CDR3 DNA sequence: TGTGCCAGCAGTTTATATCAGGGGCCGGGCTATGGCTACACCTTC. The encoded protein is CASSLYQGPGYGYTF.

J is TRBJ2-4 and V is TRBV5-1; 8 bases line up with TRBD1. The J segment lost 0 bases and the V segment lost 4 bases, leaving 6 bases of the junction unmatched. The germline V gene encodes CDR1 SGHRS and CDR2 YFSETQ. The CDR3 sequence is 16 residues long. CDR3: CASSLGQGLAKNIQYF. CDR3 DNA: TGCGCCAGCAGCCTAGGACAGGGACTAGCCAAAAACATTCAGTACTTC.

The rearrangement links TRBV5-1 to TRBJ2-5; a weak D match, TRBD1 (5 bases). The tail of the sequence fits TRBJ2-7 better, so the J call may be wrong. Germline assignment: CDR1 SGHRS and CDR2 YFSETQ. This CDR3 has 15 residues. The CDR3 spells CASSLAQGPAYEQYF. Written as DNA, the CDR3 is TGCGCCAGCAGCTTGGCCCAGGGTCCGGCCTACGAGCAGTACTTC.

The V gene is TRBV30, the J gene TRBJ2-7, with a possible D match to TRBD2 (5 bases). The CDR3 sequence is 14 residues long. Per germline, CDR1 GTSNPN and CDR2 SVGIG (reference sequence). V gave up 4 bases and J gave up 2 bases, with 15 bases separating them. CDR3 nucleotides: TGTGCCTGGACCGACCCGCCGGGAACCTACGAGCAGTACTTC. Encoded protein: CAWTDPPGTYEQYF.

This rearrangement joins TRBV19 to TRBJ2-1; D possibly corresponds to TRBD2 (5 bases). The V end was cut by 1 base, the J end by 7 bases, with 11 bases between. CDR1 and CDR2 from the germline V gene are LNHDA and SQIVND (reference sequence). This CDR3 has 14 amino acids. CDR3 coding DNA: TGTGCCAGTAGTATAGTAAACGGGGTGAATGAGCAGTTCTTC. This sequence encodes CASSIVNGVNEQFF.